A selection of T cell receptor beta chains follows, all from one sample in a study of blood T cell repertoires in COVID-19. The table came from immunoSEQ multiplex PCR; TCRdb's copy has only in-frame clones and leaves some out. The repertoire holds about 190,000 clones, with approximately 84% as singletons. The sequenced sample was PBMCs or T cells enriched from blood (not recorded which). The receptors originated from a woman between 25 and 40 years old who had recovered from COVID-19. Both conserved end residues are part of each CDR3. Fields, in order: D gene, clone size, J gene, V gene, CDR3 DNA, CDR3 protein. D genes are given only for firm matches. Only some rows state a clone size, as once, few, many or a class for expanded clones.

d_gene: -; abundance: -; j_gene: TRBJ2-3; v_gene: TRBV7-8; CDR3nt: TGTGCCAGCAGCCCAAGTCTAGTTATCCCCCCAGATACGCAGTATTTT; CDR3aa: CASSPSLVIPPDTQYF
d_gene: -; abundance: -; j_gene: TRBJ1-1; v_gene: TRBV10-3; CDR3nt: TGTGCCATCAGTGATGGGTCGGGGGGCCCTGAAGCTTTCTTT; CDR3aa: CAISDGSGGPEAFF
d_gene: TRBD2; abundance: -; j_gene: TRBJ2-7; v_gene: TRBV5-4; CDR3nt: TGTGCCAGCAGCTTGGCCAGGGGACTAGCGGGGGCGAACTACGAGCAGTACTTC; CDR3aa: CASSLARGLAGANYEQYF
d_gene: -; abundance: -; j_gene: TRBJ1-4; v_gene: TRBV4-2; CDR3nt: TGTGCCAGCAGCCAACCGCAGGGGCTAAATGAAAAACTGTTTTTT; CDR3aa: CASSQPQGLNEKLFF
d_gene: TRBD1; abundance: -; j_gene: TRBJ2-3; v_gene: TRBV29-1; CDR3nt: TGCAGCGTAAAACAGGGGGCCGGAACAGATACGCAGTATTTT; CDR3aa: CSVKQGAGTDTQYF
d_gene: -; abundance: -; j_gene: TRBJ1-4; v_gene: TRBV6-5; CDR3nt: TGTGCCAGCAGTTACTCGGGACAATCAACTAATGAAAAACTGTTTTTT; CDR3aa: CASSYSGQSTNEKLFF
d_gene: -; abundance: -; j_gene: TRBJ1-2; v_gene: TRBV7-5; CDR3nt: TGTGCCAGACCCTTCGGGGGGTTTGGCTACACCTTC; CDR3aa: CARPFGGFGYTF
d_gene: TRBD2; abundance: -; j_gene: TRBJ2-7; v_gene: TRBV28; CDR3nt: TGTGCCAGCAGTCGTGGGGGAGGGGCCTACGAGCAGTACTTC; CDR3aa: CASSRGGGAYEQYF
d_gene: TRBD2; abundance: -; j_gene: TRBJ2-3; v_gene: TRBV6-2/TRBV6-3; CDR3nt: TGTGCCAGCAGCCCTTTGGGGGGGGGCACAGATACGCAGTATTTT; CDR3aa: CASSPLGGGTDTQYF
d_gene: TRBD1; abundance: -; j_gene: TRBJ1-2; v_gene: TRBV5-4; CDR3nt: TGTGCCAGCAGCTTCTACAGGGGGGCAGGGAACTATGGCTACACCTTC; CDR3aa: CASSFYRGAGNYGYTF
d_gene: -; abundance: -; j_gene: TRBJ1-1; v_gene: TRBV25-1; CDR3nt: TGTGCCAGCAGTGGACAGGTGAACACTGAAGCTTTCTTT; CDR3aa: CASSGQVNTEAFF
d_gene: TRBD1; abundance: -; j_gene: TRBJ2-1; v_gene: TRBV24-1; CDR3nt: TGTGCCACCAGTGACGACAGGGGGCGGGATTTTTTGAAGTACAATGAGCAGTTCTTC; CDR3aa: CATSDDRGRDFLKYNEQFF
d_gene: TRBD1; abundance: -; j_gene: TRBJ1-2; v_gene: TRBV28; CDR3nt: TGTGCCAGCAGTTTACCCCCGTTGTCAGGGGGGTATGGCTACACCTTC; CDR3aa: CASSLPPLSGGYGYTF
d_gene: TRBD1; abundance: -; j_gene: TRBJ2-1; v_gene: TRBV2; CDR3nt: TGTGCCAGCAGTGCATTGGACAGGAATGAGCAGTTCTTC; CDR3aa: CASSALDRNEQFF
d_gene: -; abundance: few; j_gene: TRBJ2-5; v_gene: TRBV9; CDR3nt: TGTGCCAGCAGCGTAGGGGTGGGGGGATTTTCCCAAGAGACCCAGTACTTC; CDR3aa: CASSVGVGGFSQETQYF
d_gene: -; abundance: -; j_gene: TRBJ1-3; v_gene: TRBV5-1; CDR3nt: TGCGCCAGCAGCTTACACAGGGCGGCTGGAAACACCATATATTTT; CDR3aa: CASSLHRAAGNTIYF
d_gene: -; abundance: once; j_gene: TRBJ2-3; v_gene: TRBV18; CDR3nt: TGTGCCAGCTCACCCAGGAGGGACTGGGGCACAGATACGCAGTATTTT; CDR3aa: CASSPRRDWGTDTQYF
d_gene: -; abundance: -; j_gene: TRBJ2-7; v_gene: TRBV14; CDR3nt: TGTGCCAGCAGCCAAGCTCTTCACGGCGAGCAGTACTTC; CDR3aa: CASSQALHGEQYF
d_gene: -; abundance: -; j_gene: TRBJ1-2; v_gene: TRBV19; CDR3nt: TGTGCCAGTAGTTACGAGGCTAACTATGGCTACACCTTC; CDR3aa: CASSYEANYGYTF
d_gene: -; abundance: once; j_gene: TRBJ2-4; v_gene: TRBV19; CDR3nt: TGTGCCAGTAGGGCAACAGGGTATCTCAACATTCAGTACTTC; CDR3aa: CASRATGYLNIQYF
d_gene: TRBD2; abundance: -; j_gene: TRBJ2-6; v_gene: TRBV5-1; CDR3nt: TGCGCCAGCACCGTGGTAGCGGGGCCCTCTGGGGCCAACGTCCTGACTTTC; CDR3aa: CASTVVAGPSGANVLTF
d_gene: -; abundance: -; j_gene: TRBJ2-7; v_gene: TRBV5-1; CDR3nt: TGCGCCAGCAGCACCGGTCGCCTCTACGAGCAGTACTTC; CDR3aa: CASSTGRLYEQYF
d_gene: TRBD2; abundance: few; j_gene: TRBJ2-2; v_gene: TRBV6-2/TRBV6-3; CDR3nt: TGTGCCAGCAGTTTAGCGGGAGTGGAGCTGTTTTTT; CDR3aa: CASSLAGVELFF
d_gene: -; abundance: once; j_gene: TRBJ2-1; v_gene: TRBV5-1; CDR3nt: TGCGCCAGCAGCTACCTAGGGACTGCGTCCTACAATGAGCAGTTCTTC; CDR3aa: CASSYLGTASYNEQFF
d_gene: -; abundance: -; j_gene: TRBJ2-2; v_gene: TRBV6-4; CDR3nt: TGTGCCAGCAGTGACTTGGACAACATGACCGGGGAGCTGTTTTTT; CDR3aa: CASSDLDNMTGELFF
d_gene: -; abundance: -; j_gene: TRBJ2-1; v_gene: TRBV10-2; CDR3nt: TGCGCCAGTACAGACCCCGGCTCCTACAATGAGCAGTTCTTC; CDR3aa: CASTDPGSYNEQFF
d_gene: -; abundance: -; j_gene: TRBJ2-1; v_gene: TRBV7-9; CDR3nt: TGTGCCAGCCGGAAGGCGGGAAGCTCCTACAATGAGCAGTTCTTC; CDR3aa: CASRKAGSSYNEQFF
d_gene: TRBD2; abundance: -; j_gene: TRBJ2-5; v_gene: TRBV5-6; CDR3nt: TGTGCCAGCAGCTTGGAGCCGGGAGGGGTTGGGGAGACCCAGTACTTC; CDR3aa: CASSLEPGGVGETQYF
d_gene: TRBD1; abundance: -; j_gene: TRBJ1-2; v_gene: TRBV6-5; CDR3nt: TGTGCCAGCAGGACAGGGGGCTATGGCTACACCTTC; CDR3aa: CASRTGGYGYTF
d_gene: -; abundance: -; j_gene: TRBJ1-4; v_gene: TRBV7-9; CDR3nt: TGTGCCAGCAGCCCGCCTCGGGAAAAACTGTTTTTT; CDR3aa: CASSPPREKLFF
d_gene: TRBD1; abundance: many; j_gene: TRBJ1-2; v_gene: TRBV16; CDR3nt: TGTGCCAGCAGCCAACTACGTCAAGGACAGGGGAGGTTGATGGACTATGGCTACACCTTC; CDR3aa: CASSQLRQGQGRLMDYGYTF
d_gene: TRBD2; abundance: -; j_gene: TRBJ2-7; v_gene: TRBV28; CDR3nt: TGTGCCAGCAGCCCACTAGCGGGAGGGCGAAACGAGCAGTACTTC; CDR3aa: CASSPLAGGRNEQYF
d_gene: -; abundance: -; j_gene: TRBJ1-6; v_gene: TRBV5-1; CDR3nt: TGCGCCAGCAGCTTGACAGGCCCTAATTCACCCCTCCACTTT; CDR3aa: CASSLTGPNSPLHF
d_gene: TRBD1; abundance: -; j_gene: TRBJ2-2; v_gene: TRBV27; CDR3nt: TGTGCCAGCAGCCCAGGGGGTAACACCGGGGAGCTGTTTTTT; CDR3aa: CASSPGGNTGELFF
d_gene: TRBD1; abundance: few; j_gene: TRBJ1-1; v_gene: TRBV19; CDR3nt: TGTGCCAGTAGCCTAAGGCCGACCGGGACAGGGGGAGCTGAAGCTTTCTTT; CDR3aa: CASSLRPTGTGGAEAFF
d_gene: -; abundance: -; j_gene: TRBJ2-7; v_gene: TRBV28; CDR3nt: TGTGCCAGCAGTTTACCCGGACTGGGAGATTACGAGCAGTACTTC; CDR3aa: CASSLPGLGDYEQYF
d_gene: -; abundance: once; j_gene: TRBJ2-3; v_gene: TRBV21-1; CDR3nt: TGTGCCAGCAGCAAAGGACCACTTTTTCGGGGGGCTACAGATACGCAGTATTTT; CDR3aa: CASSKGPLFRGATDTQYF
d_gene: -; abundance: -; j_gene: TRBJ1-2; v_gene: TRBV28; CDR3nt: TGTGCCAGCCATTTTAGAACCCTTAACTATGGCTACACCTTC; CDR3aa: CASHFRTLNYGYTF
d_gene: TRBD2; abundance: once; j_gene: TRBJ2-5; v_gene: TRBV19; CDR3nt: TGTGCCAGCCGGCGCGGGGGGCAAGAGACCCAGTACTTC; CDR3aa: CASRRGGQETQYF
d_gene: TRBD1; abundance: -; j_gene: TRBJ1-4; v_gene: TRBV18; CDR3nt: TGTGCCAGCTCACCAAGGACAGGGGGCGCCGGTGAAAAACTGTTTTTT; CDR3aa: CASSPRTGGAGEKLFF
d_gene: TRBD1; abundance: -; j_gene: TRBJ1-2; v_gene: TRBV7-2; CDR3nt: TGTGCCAGCAGCTTAGTCTCAGGGGGCTATGGCTACACCTTC; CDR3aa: CASSLVSGGYGYTF
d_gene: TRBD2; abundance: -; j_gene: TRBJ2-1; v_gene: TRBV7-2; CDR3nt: TGTGCCAGCAGCTTAGCGCCCCTAGCGGGGGGTTACAATGAGCAGTTCTTC; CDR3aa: CASSLAPLAGGYNEQFF
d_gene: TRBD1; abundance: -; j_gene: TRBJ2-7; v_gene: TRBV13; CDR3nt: TGTGCCAGCAGCTTATGGGACAGTAGCTCCTACGAGCAGTACTTC; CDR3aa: CASSLWDSSSYEQYF
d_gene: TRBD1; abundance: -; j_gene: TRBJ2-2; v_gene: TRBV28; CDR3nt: TGTGCCAGCATGGGACAGGGATCCACCGGGGAGCTGTTTTTT; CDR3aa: CASMGQGSTGELFF
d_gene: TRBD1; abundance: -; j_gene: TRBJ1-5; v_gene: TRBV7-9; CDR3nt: TGTGCCAGCAGTCGTCAGGGGGCCGGCAATCAGCCCCAGCATTTT; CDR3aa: CASSRQGAGNQPQHF
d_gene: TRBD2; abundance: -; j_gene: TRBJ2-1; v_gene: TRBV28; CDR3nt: TGTGCCAGCAGTCCCTCGACTAGCGGGAGATACAATGAGCAGTTCTTC; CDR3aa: CASSPSTSGRYNEQFF
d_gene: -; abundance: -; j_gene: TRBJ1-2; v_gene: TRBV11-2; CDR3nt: TGTGCCAGCAGCTTAGGGAACAGGGATTATGGCTACACCTTC; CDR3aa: CASSLGNRDYGYTF
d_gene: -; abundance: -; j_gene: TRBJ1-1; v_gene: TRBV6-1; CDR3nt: TGTGCCAGCAGTGAAGGGGGCTGGGGTAACACTGAAGCTTTCTTT; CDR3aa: CASSEGGWGNTEAFF
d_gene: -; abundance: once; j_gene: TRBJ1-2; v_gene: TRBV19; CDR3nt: TGTGCCAGTAGTATTCAATCCAAAACCGGTGGCTACACCTTC; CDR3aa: CASSIQSKTGGYTF
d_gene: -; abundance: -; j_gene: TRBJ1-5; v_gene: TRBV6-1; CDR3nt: TGTGCCAGCAGTGAAATCCAGGCTGGCAATCAGCCCCAGCATTTT; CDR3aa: CASSEIQAGNQPQHF
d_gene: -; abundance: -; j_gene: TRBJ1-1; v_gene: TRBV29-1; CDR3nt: TGCAGCGCTTCCGGGACATCGAACACTGAAGCTTTCTTT; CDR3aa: CSASGTSNTEAFF
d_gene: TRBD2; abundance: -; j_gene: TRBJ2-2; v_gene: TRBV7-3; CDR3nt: TGTGCCAGCAGTTCCCTCCCGGGGGCGGGAGGCGCCGGGGGCACCGGGGAGCTGTTTTTT; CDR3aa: CASSSLPGAGGAGGTGELFF
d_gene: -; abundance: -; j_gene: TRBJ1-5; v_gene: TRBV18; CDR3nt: TGTGCCAGCTCACCAAACGGGGGGGGCGGGAATCAGCCCCAGCATTTT; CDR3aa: CASSPNGGGGNQPQHF
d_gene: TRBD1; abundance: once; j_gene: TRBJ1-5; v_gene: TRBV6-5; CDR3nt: TGTGCCAATTACAGGGGGGGGAATAGCAATCAGCCCCAGCATTTT; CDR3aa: CANYRGGNSNQPQHF
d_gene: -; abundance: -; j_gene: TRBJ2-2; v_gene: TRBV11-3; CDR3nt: TGTGCCAGCAGAAACAGTCGCACCGGGGAGCTGTTTTTT; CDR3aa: CASRNSRTGELFF
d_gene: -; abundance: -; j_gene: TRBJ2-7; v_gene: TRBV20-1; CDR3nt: TGCAGTGCTAGTATGCTAGCCCTGGGGGAGCAGTACTTC; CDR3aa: CSASMLALGEQYF
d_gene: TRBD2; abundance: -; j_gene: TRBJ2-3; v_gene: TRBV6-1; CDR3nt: TGTGCCAGCAGTGAAGCGCTCAGCGGGGGGGCCAGAGATACGCAGTATTTT; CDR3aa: CASSEALSGGARDTQYF